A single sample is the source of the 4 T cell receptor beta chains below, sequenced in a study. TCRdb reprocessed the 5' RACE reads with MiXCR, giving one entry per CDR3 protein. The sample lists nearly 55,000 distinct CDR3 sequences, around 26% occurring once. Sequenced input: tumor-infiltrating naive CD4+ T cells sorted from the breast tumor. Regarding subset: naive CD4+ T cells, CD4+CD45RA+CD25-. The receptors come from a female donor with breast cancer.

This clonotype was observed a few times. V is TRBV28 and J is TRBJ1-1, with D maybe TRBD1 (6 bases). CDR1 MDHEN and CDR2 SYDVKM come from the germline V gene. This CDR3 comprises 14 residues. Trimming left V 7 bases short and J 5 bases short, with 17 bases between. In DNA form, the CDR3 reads TGTGCCAGCAAACCCGGACAGATGGGGACTGAAGCTTTCTTT. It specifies CASKPGQMGTEAFF.

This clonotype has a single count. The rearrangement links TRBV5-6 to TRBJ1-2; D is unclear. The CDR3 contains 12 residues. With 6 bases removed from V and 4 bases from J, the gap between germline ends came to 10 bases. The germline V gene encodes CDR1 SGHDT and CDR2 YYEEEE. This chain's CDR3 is CASTVRGYGYTF. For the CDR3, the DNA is TGTGCCAGCACCGTGCGGGGCTATGGCTACACCTTC.

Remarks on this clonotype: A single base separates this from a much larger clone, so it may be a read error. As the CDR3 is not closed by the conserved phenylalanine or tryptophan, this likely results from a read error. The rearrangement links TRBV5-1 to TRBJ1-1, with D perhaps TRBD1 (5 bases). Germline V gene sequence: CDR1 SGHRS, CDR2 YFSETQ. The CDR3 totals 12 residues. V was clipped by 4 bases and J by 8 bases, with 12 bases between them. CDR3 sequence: CASSPDTPEAFS. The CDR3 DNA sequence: TGCGCCAGCAGCCCGGACACCCCCGAAGCTTTCTCT.

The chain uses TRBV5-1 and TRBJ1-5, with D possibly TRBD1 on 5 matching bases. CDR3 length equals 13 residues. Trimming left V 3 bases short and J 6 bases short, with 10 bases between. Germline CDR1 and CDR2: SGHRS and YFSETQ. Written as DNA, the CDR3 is TGCGCCAGCAGCTACTCAGGGTTTCAGCCCCAGCATTTT. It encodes CASSYSGFQPQHF.